These 30 T cell receptor beta chains originate from one sample sequenced in a study of T cell responses to AZD1222 COVID-19 vaccine. Assay used: immunoSEQ multiplex PCR; TCRdb lists only in-frame clones, some missing. The sample includes some 130,000 clones, 75% to 95% of them seen just once. The sequencing used peripheral blood, collected 28 days after the second AZD1222 dose. Receptors were obtained from an adult who received the AZD1222 COVID-19 vaccine.

This clone was observed a single time. This rearrangement joins TRBV5-1 to TRBJ1-2, with D maybe TRBD1 (6 bases). Germline V gene lookup returns CDR1 SGHRS and CDR2 YFSETQ. The CDR3 contains 13 residues. V shed 4 bases and J shed 6 bases, with 13 bases lying between them. This CDR3 reads CASSPTQGDGYTF. The CDR3 nucleotides are TGCGCCAGCAGCCCGACACAGGGCGATGGCTACACCTTC.

The chain couples TRBV7-9 to TRBJ1-6, with 12 bases fitting TRBD1. V lost 5 bases and J lost 8; bases outside the gene matches: 16. CDR3 length: 19 amino acids. Germline CDR1 reads SEHNR; CDR2 reads FQNEAQ (reference sequence). CDR3 residues: CASSEILPWDRGRYSPLHF. CDR3 bases: TGTGCCAGCAGCGAAATCCTGCCCTGGGACAGGGGGCGATATTCACCCCTCCACTTT. Full variable domain (remainder filled in from reference TRBV7-9 and TRBJ1-6): DTGVSQNPRHKITKRGQNVTFRCDPISEHNRLYWYRQTLGQGPEFLTYFQNEAQLEKSRLLSDRFSAERPKGSFSTLEIQRTEQGDSAMYLCASSEILPWDRGRYSPLHFGNGTRLTVT.

This rearrangement joins TRBV29-1 to TRBJ2-1; a weak D match, TRBD2 (5 bases). Germline V CDR1 and CDR2: SQVTM, ANQGSEA. Deletions cut 4 bases from V and 7 bases from J, with 11 bases between. The CDR3 spans 12 residues. CDR3 nucleotides: TGCAGCGTTGGTGGGAGTTGGAATGAGCAGTTCTTC. Encoded protein: CSVGGSWNEQFF.

The CDR3 DNA sequence: TGTGCCAGCAGTTACCGCAACAGGGGAAGCAATCAGCCCCAGCATTTT. This codes for CASSYRNRGSNQPQHF. The chain couples TRBV6-2 or TRBV6-3 to TRBJ1-5; 7 bases map to TRBD1. V shed 2 bases, J shed 1 base, and the junction held 5 bases outside the gene matches. CDR1 is MNHEY and CDR2 is SVGEGT in the germline V gene. This CDR3 is built from 16 residues.

This chain joins TRBV29-1 and TRBJ1-1; D gene uncertain. CDR1 is SQVTM and CDR2 is ANQGSEA in the germline V gene. Between the trimmed V and J ends, which lost 3 bases and 5 bases, there was a span of 10 bases. The CDR3 is made up of 12 amino acids. The CDR3, as DNA: TGCAGCGTTGACTTGAGGGAAACTGAAGCTTTCTTT. It encodes CSVDLRETEAFF.

The genes are TRBV5-8 and TRBJ1-2, with D unresolved. Trimming left V 0 bases short and J 4 bases short, with 7 bases between. The germline gives CDR1 SGHTS, CDR2 YDEGEE. The CDR3 runs to 13 residues. CDR3 coding DNA: TGTGCCAGCAGCTTGGCCCTCCCCTATGGCTACACCTTC. It is translated as CASSLALPYGYTF.

The J gene is TRBJ2-3, the V gene TRBV19, with D hard to call. Germline values: CDR1 LNHDA, CDR2 SQIVND (reference sequence). V was shortened by 3 bases and J by 2 bases, with 9 bases between the two germline ends. CDR3 length: 14 residues. The CDR3 DNA follows: TGTGCCAGTAGTATCAACGGAAACACAGATACGCAGTATTTT. It yields the protein CASSINGNTDTQYF.

The rearrangement uses TRBV10-3 and TRBJ1-5, with D tentatively TRBD1 (5 bases). The CDR3 sequence is 15 residues long. The V end was cut by 6 bases, the J end by 1 base, with 13 bases between. Germline V gives CDR1 ENHRY, CDR2 SYGVKD. CDR3 amino acids: CAIRSGLESNQPQHF. Here the CDR3 DNA reads TGTGCCATCAGATCGGGACTCGAGAGCAATCAGCCCCAGCATTTT.

This chain connects TRBV5-1 to TRBJ1-2; no reliable D call. The CDR3 consists of 14 residues. Germline loops: CDR1 SGHRS, CDR2 YFSETQ. V lost 1 base, J lost 2 bases, and 9 bases lay in between. In DNA, the CDR3 is TGCGCCAGCAGCTTGACTAGGATGAACTATGGCTACACCTTC. This sequence encodes CASSLTRMNYGYTF.

The count of this clone is one. J is TRBJ1-2 and V is TRBV18; D perhaps matches TRBD1 (5 bases). The germline V gene has CDR1 KGHSH and CDR2 LQKENI. The CDR3 is 14 residues long. Trimming took 1 base from V and 9 from J, leaving 15 bases between them. The CDR3 spells CASSPLDTALSYTF. The CDR3 nucleotides read TGTGCCAGCTCACCACTGGACACCGCCTTGAGCTACACCTTC.

The chain recombines TRBV24-1 with TRBJ2-1; 12 bases agree with TRBD2. Germline V gives CDR1 KGHDR, CDR2 SFDVKD. CDR3 length equals 15 residues. The trim removed 4 bases at V and 4 bases at J, leaving 1 base unmatched. The CDR3 sequence is CATSDTSGGYNEQFF. For the CDR3, the DNA is TGTGCCACCAGTGACACTAGCGGGGGGTACAATGAGCAGTTCTTC.

The CDR3 loop is CASSPLAGYYNEQFF. The CDR3 region has the DNA TGTGCCAGCAGTCCCTTAGCGGGATATTACAATGAGCAGTTCTTC. The chain combines TRBV7-9 with TRBJ2-1, with 8 positions matching TRBD2. Losses at the gene ends were 6 bases for V and 4 bases for J; bases not matched to a gene: 8. Germline CDR1 SEHNR, CDR2 FQNEAQ (reference sequence). There are 15 residues in the CDR3.

For this clone: In the same sample, other DNA sequences code for this CDR3. V is TRBV3-1 (or the pseudogene TRBV3-2) and J is TRBJ1-5, with D unresolved. The V gene's germline CDR1 is LGHDT and CDR2 YNNKEL (reference sequence). This CDR3 has 14 amino acids. V was pared by 1 base and J by 2 bases, with 6 bases between. The CDR3 region is CASSQAGGNQPQHF. As DNA, the CDR3 is TGTGCCAGCAGCCAAGCCGGAGGCAATCAGCCCCAGCATTTT.

This chain uses TRBV30 with TRBJ1-1; a weak D match, TRBD1 (5 bases). V gave up 8 bases and J gave up 2 bases, with 12 bases separating them. This CDR3 is 12 amino acids long. In germline, CDR1 is GTSNPN, CDR2 SVGIG (reference sequence). The CDR3 reads CAGRDQNTEAFF. The CDR3 bases are TGTGCCGGCCGGGACCAAAACACTGAAGCTTTCTTT. The full variable domain, rest sourced from reference TRBV30 and TRBJ1-1, is SQTIHQWPATLVQPVGSPLSLECTVEGTSNPNLYWYRQAAGRGLQLLFYSVGIGQISSEVPQNLSASRPQDRQFILSSKKLLLSDSGFYLCAGRDQNTEAFFGQGTRLTVV.

CDR3 sequence: CASRGLAGGGAEQFF. In DNA form, the CDR3 reads TGCGCCAGCAGGGGGCTAGCGGGAGGGGGTGCGGAGCAGTTCTTC. The rearrangement joins TRBV10-2 to TRBJ2-1; 12 positions match TRBD2. Germline assignment: CDR1 WSHSY and CDR2 SAAADI. J lost 10 bases, V lost 6 bases, and 10 bases had no gene match. The CDR3 covers 15 residues.

The V gene is TRBV24-1, the J gene TRBJ2-3; a weak D match, TRBD2 (5 bases). Trimming stripped 4 bases from V and 2 bases from J, with 12 bases between. This CDR3 spans 15 amino acids. In germline, CDR1 is KGHDR, CDR2 SFDVKD. CDR3 loop: CATSDSGGLTDTQYF. CDR3 DNA sequence: TGTGCCACCAGTGACTCCGGCGGACTCACAGATACGCAGTATTTT.

This clone was observed once. The rearrangement links TRBV6-1 to TRBJ1-5, with D maybe TRBD1 (6 bases). CDR3 length equals 17 residues. Between the trimmed V and J ends, which lost 3 bases and 2 bases, there was a span of 17 bases. Germline CDR1 is MNHNS and CDR2 is SASEGT. DNA for the CDR3: TGTGCCAGCAGTGACCCTACAGGGTTTAGGGGCAATCAGCCCCAGCATTTT. Protein: CASSDPTGFRGNQPQHF.

The chain employs TRBV18 and TRBJ1-4; D not resolved. Trimming stripped 0 bases from V and 3 bases from J, with 8 bases between. Per the germline V gene, CDR1 is KGHSH and CDR2 is LQKENI. This CDR3 spans 15 amino acids. The CDR3 DNA reads TGTGCCAGCTCACCACCGGGGTTGCCTAATGAAAAACTGTTTTTT. Translating gives CASSPPGLPNEKLFF.

The rearrangement joins TRBV5-4 to TRBJ1-2; TRBD1 agrees at 8 bases. The CDR3 extends over 13 amino acids. The trim removed 5 bases at V and 3 bases at J, leaving 3 bases unmatched. Germline V lookup: CDR1 SGHNT, CDR2 YYREEE (reference sequence). CDR3: CASSPDRDYGYTF. DNA for the CDR3: TGTGCCAGCAGTCCGGACAGGGACTATGGCTACACCTTC.

The gene calls are TRBV30 and TRBJ1-4; D gene ambiguous. The CDR3 covers 15 residues. The germline V gene encodes CDR1 GTSNPN and CDR2 SVGIG (reference sequence). Trimming stripped 3 bases from V and 12 bases from J, with 23 bases between. CDR3 residues: CAWRSNHGFNRELFF. For the CDR3, the DNA is TGTGCCTGGAGATCCAATCATGGCTTTAATCGGGAACTGTTTTTT.

The genes are TRBV2 and TRBJ2-5; no definite D call. The CDR3 is made up of 15 amino acids. V dropped 4 bases and J dropped 5 bases, with 17 bases sitting between them. CDR1 and CDR2 (germline): SNHLY, FYNNEI. The CDR3 region is CASSAVSGVGETQYF. The CDR3 DNA follows: TGTGCCAGCAGTGCTGTATCTGGGGTCGGGGAGACCCAGTACTTC.

This rearrangement joins TRBV7-9 to TRBJ1-6; D not certain. The germline V gene encodes CDR1 SEHNR and CDR2 FQNEAQ (reference sequence). The V end lost 1 base, the J end lost 7 bases, and 5 bases lay between the germline ends. This CDR3 region has 13 residues. The chain's CDR3 is CASSLVANSPLHF. CDR3 sequence (DNA): TGTGCCAGCAGCTTAGTGGCGAATTCACCCCTCCACTTT.

The rearrangement joins TRBV6-2 or TRBV6-3 to TRBJ1-2; the D is unclear. V gave up 5 bases and J gave up 2 bases, with 6 bases separating them. The germline gives CDR1 MNHEY, CDR2 SVGEGT. There are 12 residues in the CDR3. This CDR3 reads CASSPDNYGYTF. The DNA of the CDR3 is TGTGCCAGCAGTCCGGACAACTATGGCTACACCTTC.

This rearrangement joins TRBV19 to TRBJ2-5, with TRBD2 as a possible D gene (7 bases). Trimming removed 5 bases at V and 4 bases at J, with 14 bases between. The CDR3 sequence is 14 residues long. Germline CDR1 and CDR2: LNHDA and SQIVND (reference sequence). The chain's CDR3 is CASSRGATGETQYF. In DNA, the CDR3 is TGTGCCAGTAGTCGGGGGGCTACGGGAGAGACCCAGTACTTC. The full variable domain, its missing parts supplied by reference TRBV19 and TRBJ2-5, is DGGITQSPKYLFRKEGQNVTLSCEQNLNHDAMYWYRQDPGQGLRLIYYSQIVNDFQKGDIAEGYSVSREKKESFPLTVTSAQKNPTAFYLCASSRGATGETQYFGPGTRLLVL.

V usage is TRBV29-1 and J usage is TRBJ1-4; the D gene is possibly TRBD1 (5 bases). Germline lookup yields CDR1 SQVTM and CDR2 ANQGSEA. Trimming stripped 4 bases from V and 0 bases from J, with 21 bases between. The CDR3 extends over 18 amino acids. The CDR3 protein is CSVGQMQGEHATNEKLFF. The CDR3 nucleotides are TGCAGCGTTGGACAGATGCAAGGGGAGCACGCAACTAATGAAAAACTGTTTTTT.

CDR3 in amino acids: CASRPGRSSGYTF. CDR3 in DNA: TGTGCCAGCAGACCTGGACGTTCGAGTGGCTACACCTTC. This chain connects TRBV27 to TRBJ1-2; D is unclear. V was pared by 6 bases and J by 7 bases, with 15 bases between. The CDR3 runs 13 residues. Germline CDR1 reads MNHEY; CDR2 reads SMNVEV (reference sequence).

V is TRBV27 and J is TRBJ2-7; 9 bases match TRBD1. This CDR3 contains 13 residues. Germline V gene data show CDR1 as MNHEY and CDR2 as SMNVEV (reference sequence). Losses at the gene ends were 2 bases for V and 7 bases for J; bases not matched to a gene: 3. The CDR3: CASSLDRGGEQYF. The CDR3 DNA sequence: TGTGCCAGCAGTTTAGACAGGGGGGGAGAGCAGTACTTC.

The chain links TRBV19 to TRBJ1-6; 10 positions agree with TRBD1. The CDR3 loop spans 13 amino acids. Germline trimming cut 11 bases from V and 9 bases from J; bases unmatched to any gene: 7. Per germline, CDR1 LNHDA and CDR2 SQIVND (reference sequence). The CDR3 region is CAAAGTGVSPLHF. The CDR3 nucleotides read TGTGCCGCCGCCGGGACAGGGGTTTCACCCCTCCACTTT.

This clone was seen only once. The chain links TRBV6-5 to TRBJ2-1, with a tentative D call TRBD2 (6 bases). CDR3 length: 14 amino acids. Trimming left V 0 bases short and J 9 bases short, with 12 bases between. Germline V gene lookup returns CDR1 MNHEY and CDR2 SVGAGI. The CDR3 loop reads CASSYSGRRGEQFF. In DNA form, the CDR3 reads TGTGCCAGCAGTTACTCAGGCAGGAGGGGTGAGCAGTTCTTC.

V usage is TRBV19 and J usage is TRBJ1-1; D not certain. Trimming removed 6 bases from V and 4 bases from J, with 12 bases in between. Germline-derived CDR1 and CDR2 are LNHDA and SQIVND (reference sequence). This CDR3 comprises 13 residues. The CDR3 loop reads CASSPQTRTEAFF. The CDR3 coding sequence is TGTGCCAGTAGCCCCCAGACACGCACTGAAGCTTTCTTT.